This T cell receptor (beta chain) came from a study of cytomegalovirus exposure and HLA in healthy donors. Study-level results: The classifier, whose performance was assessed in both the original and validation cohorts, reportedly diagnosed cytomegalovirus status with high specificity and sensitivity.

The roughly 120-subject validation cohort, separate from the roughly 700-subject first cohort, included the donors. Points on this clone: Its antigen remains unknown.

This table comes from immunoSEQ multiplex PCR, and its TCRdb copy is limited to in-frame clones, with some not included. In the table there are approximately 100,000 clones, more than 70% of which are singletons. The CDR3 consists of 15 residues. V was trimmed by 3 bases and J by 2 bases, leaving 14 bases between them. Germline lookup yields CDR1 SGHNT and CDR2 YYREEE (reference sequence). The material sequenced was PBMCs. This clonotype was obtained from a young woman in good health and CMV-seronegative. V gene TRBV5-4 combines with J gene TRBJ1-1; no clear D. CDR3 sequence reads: CASSSRREINTEAFF. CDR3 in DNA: TGTGCCAGCAGCTCCCGCCGGGAAATCAACACTGAAGCTTTCTTT.